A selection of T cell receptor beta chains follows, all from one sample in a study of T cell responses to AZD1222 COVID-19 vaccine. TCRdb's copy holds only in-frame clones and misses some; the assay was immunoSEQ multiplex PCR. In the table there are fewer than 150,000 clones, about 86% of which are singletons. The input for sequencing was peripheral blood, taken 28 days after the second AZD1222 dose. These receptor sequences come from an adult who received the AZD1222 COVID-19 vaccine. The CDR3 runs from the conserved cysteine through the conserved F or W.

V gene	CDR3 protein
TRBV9	CASSGPDSTDTQYF
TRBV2	CASTFGIRSSYEQYF
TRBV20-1	CSVSRDTEAFF
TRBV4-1	CASSHVLAGGLTNTGELFF
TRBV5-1	CASSFTGVYGYTF
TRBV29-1	CSVQPFGGTGELFF
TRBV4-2	CASSQAVAGYNEQFF
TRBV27	CASSVTVEDEKLFF
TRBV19	CASSARLETGEAFF
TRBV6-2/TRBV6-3	CASSSLWEGTFKNEQFF
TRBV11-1	CASSLGETDTQYF
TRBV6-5	CASSYSPTGGTEAFF
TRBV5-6	CASSLGRTRNTGELFF
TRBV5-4	CASSPRSGDHGELFF
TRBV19	CASSIDHLGRGRGEQYF
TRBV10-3	CAISRNTGTGVTEAFF
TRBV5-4	CASSPGQGAYYGYTF
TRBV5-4	CASSVRTDNSPLHF
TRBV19	CASSIAGPQGTEAFF
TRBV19	CASTPVAVSGNTIYF
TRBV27	CASSPLAVNEQFF
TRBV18	CASSPQTRRSYGYTF
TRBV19	CASRPGPTNSNQPQHF
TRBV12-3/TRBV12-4	CASSPTFTEAFF
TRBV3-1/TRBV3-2	CASSLPGQPQHF
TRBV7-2	CASSLAGMETQYF
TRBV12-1	CASSLSDRHSTGELFF
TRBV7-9	CASSRPQAEAFF
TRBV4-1	CASSQEPDGSYEQYF
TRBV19	CASSMSSGRSPLHF
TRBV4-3	CASSQGPSRGEQPQHF
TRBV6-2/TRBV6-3	CASSIEEYEKLFF
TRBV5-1	CASSLDRGQGEKLFF
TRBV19	CASSTWTSNQPQHF
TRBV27	CASSRGPGQGMNTEAFF
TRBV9	CASSPGGGLYGYTF
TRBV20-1	CSAYSDETQYF
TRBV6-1	CASSEGVNTEAFF
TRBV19	CASSTNGDVEYF
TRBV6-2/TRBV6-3	CASSRSPGQGARSNQPQHF
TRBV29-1	CSGRTGTHGYTF
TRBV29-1	CSGWVGGYEQYF
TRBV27	CASSLFNYNEQFF
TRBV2	CASRRDRGPTDTQYF
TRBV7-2	CASSLAPGMGEKLFF
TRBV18	CASSVFEGAHEQYF
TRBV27	CASSLGGSSDGYTF
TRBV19	CASSIPEGSAGVYNQPQHF
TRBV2	CASRKATVSNQPQHF
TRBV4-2	CASSPGDKGEEKLFF
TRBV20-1	CSASAKSHTF
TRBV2	CASSEVGQGLGGKNIQYF
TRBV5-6	CASSLALAGGPEETQYF
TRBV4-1	CASRPWRDTNANTGELFF
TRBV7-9	CASSTRRETQYF
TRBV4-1	CASSQELGRDVGNTIYF
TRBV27	CASRAGTGLEEYGYTF
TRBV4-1	CASSHPRDGSRSYGYTF
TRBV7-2	CASSLAWESRTNEKLFF